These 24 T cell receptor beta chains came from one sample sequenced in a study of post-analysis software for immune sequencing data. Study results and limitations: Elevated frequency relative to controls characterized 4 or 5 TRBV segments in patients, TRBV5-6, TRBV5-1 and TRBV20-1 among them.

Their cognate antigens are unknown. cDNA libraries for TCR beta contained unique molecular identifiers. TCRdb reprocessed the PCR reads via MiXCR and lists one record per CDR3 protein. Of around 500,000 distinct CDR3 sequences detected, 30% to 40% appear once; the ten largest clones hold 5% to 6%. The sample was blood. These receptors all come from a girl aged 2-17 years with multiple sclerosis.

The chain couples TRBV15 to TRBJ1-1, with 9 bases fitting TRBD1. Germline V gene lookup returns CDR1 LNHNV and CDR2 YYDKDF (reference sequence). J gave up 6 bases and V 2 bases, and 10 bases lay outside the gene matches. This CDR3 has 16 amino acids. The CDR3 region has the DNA TGTGCCACCAGCAGACCCACCGGGACAGGGATTGCTGAAGCTTTCTTT. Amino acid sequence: CATSRPTGTGIAEAFF.

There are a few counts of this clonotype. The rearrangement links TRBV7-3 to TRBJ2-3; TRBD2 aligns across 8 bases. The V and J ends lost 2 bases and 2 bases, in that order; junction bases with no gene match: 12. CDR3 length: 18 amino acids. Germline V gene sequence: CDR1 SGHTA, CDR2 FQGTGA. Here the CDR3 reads CASSLGSTSGRFTDTQYF. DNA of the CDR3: TGTGCCAGCAGCTTAGGGAGTACTAGCGGCCGATTCACAGATACGCAGTATTTT.

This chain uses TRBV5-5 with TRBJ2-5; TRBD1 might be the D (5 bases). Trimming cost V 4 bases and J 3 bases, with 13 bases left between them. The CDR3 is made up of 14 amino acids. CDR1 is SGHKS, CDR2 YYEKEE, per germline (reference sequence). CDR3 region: CASSPWAGKETQYF. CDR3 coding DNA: TGTGCCAGCAGCCCCTGGGCAGGGAAAGAGACCCAGTACTTC. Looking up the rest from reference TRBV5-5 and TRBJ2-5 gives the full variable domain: DAGVTQSPTHLIKTRGQQVTLRCSPISGHKSVSWYQQVLGQGPQFIFQYYEKEERGRGNFPDRFSARQFPNYSSELNVNALLLGDSALYLCASSPWAGKETQYFGPGTRLLVL.

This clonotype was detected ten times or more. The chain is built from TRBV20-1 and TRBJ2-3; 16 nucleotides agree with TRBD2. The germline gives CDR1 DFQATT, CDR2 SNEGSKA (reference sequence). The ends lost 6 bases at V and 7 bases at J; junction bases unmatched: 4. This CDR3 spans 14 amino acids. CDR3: CSAGTSGGANTQYF. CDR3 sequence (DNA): TGCAGTGCAGGGACTAGCGGGGGGGCGAATACGCAGTATTTT.

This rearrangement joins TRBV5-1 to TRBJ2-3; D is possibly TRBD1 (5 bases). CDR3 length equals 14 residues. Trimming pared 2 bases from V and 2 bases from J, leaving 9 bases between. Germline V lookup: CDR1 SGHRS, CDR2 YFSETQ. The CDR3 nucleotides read TGCGCCAGCAGCTTTGACAGCTCCACAGATACGCAGTATTTT. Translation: CASSFDSSTDTQYF.

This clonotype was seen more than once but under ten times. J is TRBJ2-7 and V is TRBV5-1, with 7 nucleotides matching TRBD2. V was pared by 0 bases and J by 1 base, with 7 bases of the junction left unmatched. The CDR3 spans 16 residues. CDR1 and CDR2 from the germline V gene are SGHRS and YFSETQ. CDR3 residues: CASSLGSSGFSYEQYF. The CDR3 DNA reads TGCGCCAGCAGCTTGGGAAGTAGCGGGTTTTCCTACGAGCAGTACTTC.

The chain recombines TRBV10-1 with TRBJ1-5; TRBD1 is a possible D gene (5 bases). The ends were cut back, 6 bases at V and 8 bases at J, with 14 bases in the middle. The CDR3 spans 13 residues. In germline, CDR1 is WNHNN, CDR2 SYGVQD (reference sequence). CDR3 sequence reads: CASSPRGPEPQHF. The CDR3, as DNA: TGCGCCAGCAGCCCTCGGGGACCGGAGCCCCAGCATTTT.

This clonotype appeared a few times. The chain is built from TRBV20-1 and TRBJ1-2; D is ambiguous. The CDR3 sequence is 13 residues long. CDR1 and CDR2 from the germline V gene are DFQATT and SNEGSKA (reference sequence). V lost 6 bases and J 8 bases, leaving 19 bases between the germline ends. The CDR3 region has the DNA TGCAGTGCCCTGGCCAGGCCCCTTCGGGGCTACACCTTC. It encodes CSALARPLRGYTF.

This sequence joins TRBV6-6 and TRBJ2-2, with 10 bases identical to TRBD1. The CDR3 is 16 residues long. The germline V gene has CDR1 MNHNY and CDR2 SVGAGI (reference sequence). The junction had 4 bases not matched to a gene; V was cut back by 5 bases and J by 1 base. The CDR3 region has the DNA TGTGCCAGCAGTACCCGGGACAGGGGGAACACCGGGGAGCTGTTTTTT. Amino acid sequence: CASSTRDRGNTGELFF.

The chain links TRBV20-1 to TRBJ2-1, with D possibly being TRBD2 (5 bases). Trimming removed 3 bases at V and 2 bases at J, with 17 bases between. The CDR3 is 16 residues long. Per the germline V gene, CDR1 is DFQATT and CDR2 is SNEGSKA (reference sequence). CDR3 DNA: TGCAGTGCTAGTTCGGTGGCGACTATCCCCTACAATGAGCAGTTCTTC. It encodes CSASSVATIPYNEQFF.

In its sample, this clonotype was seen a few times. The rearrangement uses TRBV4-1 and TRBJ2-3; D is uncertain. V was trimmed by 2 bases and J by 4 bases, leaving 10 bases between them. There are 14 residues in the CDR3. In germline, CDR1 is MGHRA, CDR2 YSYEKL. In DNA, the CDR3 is TGCGCCAGCAGCCAACCTGTTAGAGCAGATACGCAGTATTTT. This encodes CASSQPVRADTQYF.

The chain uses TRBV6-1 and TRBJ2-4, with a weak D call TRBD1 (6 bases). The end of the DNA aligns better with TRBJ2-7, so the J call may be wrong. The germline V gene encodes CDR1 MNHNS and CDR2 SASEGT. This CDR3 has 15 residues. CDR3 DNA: TGTGCCAGCAGTGATACCGGGACAAAGACCTACGAGCAGTACTTC. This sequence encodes CASSDTGTKTYEQYF.

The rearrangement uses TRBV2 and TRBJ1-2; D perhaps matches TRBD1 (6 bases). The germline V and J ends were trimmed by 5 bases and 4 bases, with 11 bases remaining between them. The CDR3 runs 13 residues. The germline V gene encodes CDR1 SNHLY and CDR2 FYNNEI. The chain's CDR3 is CASSPQGFYGYTF. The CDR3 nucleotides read TGTGCCAGCAGTCCACAGGGCTTCTATGGCTACACCTTC.

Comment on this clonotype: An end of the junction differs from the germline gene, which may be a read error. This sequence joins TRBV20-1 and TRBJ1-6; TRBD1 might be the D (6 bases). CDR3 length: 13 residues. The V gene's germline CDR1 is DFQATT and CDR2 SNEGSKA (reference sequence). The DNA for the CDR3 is TGCGGTGCTAGCAGGGGCCATAATTCACCCCTCCACTTT. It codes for CGASRGHNSPLHF.

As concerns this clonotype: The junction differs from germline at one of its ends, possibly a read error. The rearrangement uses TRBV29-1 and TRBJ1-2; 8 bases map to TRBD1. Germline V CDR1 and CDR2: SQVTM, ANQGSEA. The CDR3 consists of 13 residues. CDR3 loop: CSAMEQGDYGHTF. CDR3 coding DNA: TGCAGCGCCATGGAACAGGGGGACTATGGCCACACCTTC.

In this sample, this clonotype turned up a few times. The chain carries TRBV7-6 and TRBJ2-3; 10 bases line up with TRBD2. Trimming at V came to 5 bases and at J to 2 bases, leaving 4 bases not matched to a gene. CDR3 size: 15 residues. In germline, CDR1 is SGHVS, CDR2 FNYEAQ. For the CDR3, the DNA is TGTGCCAGCAGCGAGGGACTAGCGCCCACAGATACGCAGTATTTT. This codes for CASSEGLAPTDTQYF. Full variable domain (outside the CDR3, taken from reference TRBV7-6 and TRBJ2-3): GAGVSQSPRYKVTKRGQDVALRCDPISGHVSLYWYRQALGQGPEFLTYFNYEAQQDKSGLPNDRFSAERPEGSISTLTIQRTEQRDSAMYRCASSEGLAPTDTQYFGPGTRLTVL.

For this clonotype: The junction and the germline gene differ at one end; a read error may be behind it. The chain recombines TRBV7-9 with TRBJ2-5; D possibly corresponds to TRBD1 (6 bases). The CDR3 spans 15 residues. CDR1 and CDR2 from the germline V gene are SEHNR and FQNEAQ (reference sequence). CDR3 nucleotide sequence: TGTGCCAGCAGCTTAGGGGGGCCCGAACAAGCGACCCAGTACTTC. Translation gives CASSLGGPEQATQYF.

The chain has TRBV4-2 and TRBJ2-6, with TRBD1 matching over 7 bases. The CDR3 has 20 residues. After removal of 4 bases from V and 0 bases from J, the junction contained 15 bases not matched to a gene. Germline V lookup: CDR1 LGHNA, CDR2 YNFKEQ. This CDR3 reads CASSPSPTQGTSSGANVLTF. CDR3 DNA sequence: TGTGCCAGCAGCCCCAGCCCGACACAGGGGACGTCCTCTGGGGCCAACGTCCTGACTTTC.

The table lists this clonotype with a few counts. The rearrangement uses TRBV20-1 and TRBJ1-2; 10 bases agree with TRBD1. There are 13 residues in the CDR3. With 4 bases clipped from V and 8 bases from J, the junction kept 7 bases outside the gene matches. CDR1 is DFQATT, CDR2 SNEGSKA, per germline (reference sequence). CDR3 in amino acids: CSANRDRGQGYTF. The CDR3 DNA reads TGCAGTGCTAACCGAGACAGGGGGCAGGGCTACACCTTC.

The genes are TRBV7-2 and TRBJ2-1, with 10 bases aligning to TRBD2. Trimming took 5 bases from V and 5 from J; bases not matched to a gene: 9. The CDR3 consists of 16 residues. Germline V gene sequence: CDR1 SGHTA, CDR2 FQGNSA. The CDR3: CASSRERGGFNNEQFF. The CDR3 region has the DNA TGTGCCAGCAGCCGGGAGCGGGGGGGCTTTAACAATGAGCAGTTCTTC.

The CDR3 here is CASSAEIGGFMETQYF. Written as DNA, the CDR3 is TGTGCCAGCAGTGCGGAGATAGGGGGGTTTATGGAGACCCAGTACTTC. This rearrangement joins TRBV6-1 to TRBJ2-5; D possibly uses TRBD1 or TRBD2 (6 bases each). Trimming removed 4 bases from V and 5 bases from J, with 20 bases in between. The CDR3 extends over 16 amino acids. The V gene's germline CDR1 is MNHNS and CDR2 SASEGT.

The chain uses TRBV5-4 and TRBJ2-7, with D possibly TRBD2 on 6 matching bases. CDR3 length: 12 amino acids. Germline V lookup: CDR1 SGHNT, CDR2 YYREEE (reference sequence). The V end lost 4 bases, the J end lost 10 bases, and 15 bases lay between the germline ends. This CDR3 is CASSLLGGDQYF. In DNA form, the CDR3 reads TGTGCCAGCAGCCTACTAGGAGGGGACCAGTACTTC.

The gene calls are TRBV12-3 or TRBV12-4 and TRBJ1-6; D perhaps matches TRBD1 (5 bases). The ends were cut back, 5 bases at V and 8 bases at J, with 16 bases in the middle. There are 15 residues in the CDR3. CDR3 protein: CASSVYQGGDSPLHF. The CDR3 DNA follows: TGTGCCAGCAGTGTATATCAGGGCGGAGATTCACCCCTCCACTTT.

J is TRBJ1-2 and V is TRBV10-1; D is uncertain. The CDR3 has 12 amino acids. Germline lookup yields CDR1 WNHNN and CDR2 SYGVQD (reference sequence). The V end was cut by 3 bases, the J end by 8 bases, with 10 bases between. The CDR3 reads CASSDRAEGYTF. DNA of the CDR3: TGCGCCAGCAGTGATCGGGCGGAGGGCTACACCTTC.